This T cell receptor (beta chain) was captured in a study of technical replicates of blood from a few donors. This clone was recorded once. This CDR3 region has 12 residues. In germline, CDR1 is SEHNR, CDR2 FQNEAQ (reference sequence). V lost 5 bases to trimming and J lost 8 bases, with 12 bases between them. The method was immunoSEQ multiplex PCR; TCRdb's version includes in-frame clones alone and lacks a portion of them. The data contain 95,000 to 100,000 clones, 96% of them singletons. The chain has TRBV7-9 and TRBJ1-1, with D possibly TRBD1 on 6 matching bases. Material: T cells isolated from PBMCs. This receptor was identified in a human donor in good health. CDR3: CASSGRTAEAFF. CDR3 DNA sequence: TGTGCCAGCAGCGGTAGGACAGCCGAAGCTTTCTTT.